The clone carrying this TCR beta chain was detected once. Those enrolled in Seattle joined during active infection and were followed longitudinally afterward. The source of the sample is a study of blood T cell repertoires in COVID-19. Measured with immunoSEQ multiplex PCR; TCRdb has only the in-frame clones, and not every one. The sample holds 85,000 to 100,000 clones; 80% to 90% are singletons and the top ten take less than 6%. Sequences were obtained from peripheral blood. This TCR came from an elderly man with COVID-19, enrolled during active disease.

The CDR3 here is CASSPGSYNEQFF. CDR3 coding DNA: TGTGCCAGCTCACCAGGCAGTTACAATGAGCAGTTCTTC. The chain links TRBV18 to TRBJ2-1; D gene unclear. Trimming stripped 2 bases from V and 4 bases from J, with 6 bases between. Per the germline V gene, CDR1 is KGHSH and CDR2 is LQKENI. The CDR3 totals 13 residues.